The 28 T cell receptor beta chains given below trace back to one sample, sequenced in a study of cytomegalovirus exposure and HLA in healthy donors. Profiled with immunoSEQ multiplex PCR; TCRdb holds only in-frame clones, not every one. The profile shows 76,000 or so clones, roughly 95% of them singletons. Material for sequencing was PBMCs. These receptors came from a woman younger than 30 in good health and CMV-seropositive.

This chain joins TRBV2 and TRBJ2-2, with D maybe TRBD2 (6 bases). The CDR3 totals 15 residues. Trimming took off 5 bases at V and 7 bases at J, with 17 bases between the two ends. Germline lookup yields CDR1 SNHLY and CDR2 FYNNEI. The CDR3 here is CASSLLGGVHGELFF. In DNA form, the CDR3 reads TGTGCCAGCAGTCTCCTGGGCGGGGTTCACGGGGAGCTGTTTTTT.

The table lists this clone with a count of one. The chain is built from TRBV7-2 and TRBJ2-2; D unclear. The length of the CDR3 is 15 residues. Trimming cost V 2 bases and J 1 base, with 8 bases left between them. Germline loops: CDR1 SGHTA, CDR2 FQGNSA. CDR3 bases: TGTGCCAGCAGCTTAAATAGCTGGAACACCGGGGAGCTGTTTTTT. As protein: CASSLNSWNTGELFF.

This chain connects TRBV5-1 to TRBJ2-6; D is perhaps TRBD1 (6 bases). V was pared by 0 bases and J by 0 bases, with 13 bases between. Germline-derived CDR1 and CDR2 are SGHRS and YFSETQ. The CDR3 consists of 18 residues. The CDR3 here is CASSLGGLARSGANVLTF. The CDR3 region has the DNA TGCGCCAGCAGCTTGGGGGGGCTCGCCCGCTCTGGGGCCAACGTCCTGACTTTC.

This clone was observed once. This chain links TRBV5-1 with TRBJ1-4; perhaps TRBD1 as D (5 bases). Between the trimmed V and J ends, which lost 2 bases and 8 bases, there was a span of 13 bases. The CDR3 sequence is 14 residues long. Germline CDR1 is SGHRS and CDR2 is YFSETQ. The DNA of the CDR3 is TGCGCCAGCAGCTTCGGAAGGGGAGGCGAAAAACTGTTTTTT. It is translated as CASSFGRGGEKLFF.

CDR3: CSVPSTSEGEQFF. The CDR3 DNA is TGCAGCGTTCCTTCGACTAGCGAGGGTGAGCAGTTCTTC. The genes are TRBV29-1 and TRBJ2-1; 8 bases match TRBD2. The germline gives CDR1 SQVTM, CDR2 ANQGSEA. The CDR3 length is 13 residues. V lost 5 bases to trimming and J lost 9 bases; unmatched junction nucleotides: 9.

The CDR3 DNA follows: TGTGCCTGTTCCTATAAAGAGGAAAGAAACACCATATATTTT. It yields the protein CACSYKEERNTIYF. This chain uses TRBV6-1 with TRBJ1-3; D gene ambiguous. The V gene lost 11 bases and the J gene lost 5 bases, with 19 bases spanning the gap. CDR1 and CDR2 from the germline V gene are MNHNS and SASEGT. The CDR3 loop spans 14 amino acids.

This chain links TRBV29-1 with TRBJ1-4, with TRBD1 as a possible D gene (6 bases). The germline gives CDR1 SQVTM, CDR2 ANQGSEA. V lost 6 bases to trimming and J lost 8 bases, with 13 bases between them. This CDR3 contains 12 residues. The DNA of the CDR3 is TGCAGCGTGGGGGCACGAGGCGAAAAACTGTTTTTT. This codes for CSVGARGEKLFF. The complete variable domain, with remaining parts taken from reference TRBV29-1 and TRBJ1-4, reads SAVISQKPSRDICQRGTSLTIQCQVDSQVTMMFWYRQQPGQSLTLIATANQGSEATYESGFVIDKFPISRPNLTFSTLTVSNMSPEDSSIYLCSVGARGEKLFFGSGTQLSVL.

Only one count was recorded for this clone. The chain employs TRBV14 and TRBJ2-7; possibly TRBD1 for D (6 bases). This CDR3 region has 14 residues. V was cut by 4 bases and J by 9 bases, with 19 bases left in between. Germline V gives CDR1 SGHDN, CDR2 FVKESK. CDR3 sequence (DNA): TGTGCCAGCAGCCCCCAAGGCGGTGAGACAGGGCAGTACTTC. Translated, it gives CASSPQGGETGQYF. The whole variable domain, filled in from reference TRBV14 and TRBJ2-7, reads EAGVTQFPSHSVIEKGQTVTLRCDPISGHDNLYWYRRVMGKEIKFLLHFVKESKQDESGMPNNRFLAERTGGTYSTLKVQPAELEDSGVYFCASSPQGGETGQYFGPGTRLTVT.

The chain has TRBV4-3 and TRBJ2-7; 9 bases map to TRBD2. The CDR3 is 14 residues long. V dropped 1 base and J dropped 3; count of bases not matched to a gene: 1. Germline loops: CDR1 LGHNA, CDR2 YSLEER. The CDR3 DNA reads as TGCGCCAGCAGCCAAGGACTAGCGGACTACGAGCAGTACTTC. Translated: CASSQGLADYEQYF.

The chain is built from TRBV9 and TRBJ2-1, with TRBD1 identical over 8 bases. The ends lost 0 bases at V and 6 bases at J; junction bases unmatched: 8. The germline V gene encodes CDR1 SGDLS and CDR2 YYNGEE. The CDR3 has 16 residues. The CDR3 reads CASSVVGTGDFNEQFF. The CDR3 DNA sequence: TGTGCCAGCAGCGTAGTCGGGACAGGAGATTTCAATGAGCAGTTCTTC.

Only one count was recorded for this clone. V usage is TRBV10-3 and J usage is TRBJ2-7; TRBD1 aligns across 8 bases. This CDR3 has 12 amino acids. The ends lost 7 bases at V and 5 bases at J; junction bases unmatched: 4. Germline lookup yields CDR1 ENHRY and CDR2 SYGVKD. The CDR3 nucleotides are TGTGCCATCACCGGACAGGGTAACGAGCAGTACTTC. Protein sequence: CAITGQGNEQYF.

The chain joins TRBV4-2 to TRBJ2-5, with 13 bases fitting TRBD2. The CDR3 runs to 17 residues. Germline loops: CDR1 LGHNA, CDR2 YNFKEQ. Trimming cost V 2 bases and J 5 bases; bases outside gene matches: 8. The CDR3 coding sequence is TGTGCCAGCAGCCAAATGGGGACTAGCGGGGCCGGGGAGACCCAGTACTTC. Amino acid sequence: CASSQMGTSGAGETQYF.

The chain employs TRBV2 and TRBJ1-2, with TRBD1 matching 7 bases. Trimming at V came to 2 bases and at J to 5 bases, leaving 8 bases not matched to a gene. Germline CDR1 and CDR2: SNHLY and FYNNEI. The CDR3 is 15 amino acids. The CDR3 DNA is TGTGCCAGCAGTGAAATCTCCGGGACAGTATATGGCTACACCTTC. Translating it yields CASSEISGTVYGYTF.

The chain recombines TRBV30 with TRBJ1-2, with D possibly TRBD1 on 6 matching bases. The germline V gene has CDR1 GTSNPN and CDR2 SVGIG (reference sequence). V lost 7 bases and J lost 4, with 10 bases in between. The CDR3 contains 11 residues. In DNA form, the CDR3 reads TGTGCCTTTACAGGGTTCTATGGCTACACCTTC. Its protein product is CAFTGFYGYTF.

J is TRBJ2-5 and V is TRBV5-5, with TRBD2 as a possible D gene (7 bases). Germline V gene lookup returns CDR1 SGHKS and CDR2 YYEKEE (reference sequence). The CDR3 is 13 amino acids. Trimming cost V 5 bases and J 1 base, with 9 bases left between them. The CDR3 spells CASSRGAQETQYF. As DNA, the CDR3 is TGTGCCAGCAGTCGGGGGGCCCAAGAGACCCAGTACTTC.

In DNA form, the CDR3 reads TGTGCCAGTAGTATAGCACCTAGCGCCCATGAGCAGTTCTTC. It codes for CASSIAPSAHEQFF. This chain connects TRBV19 to TRBJ2-1; D is possibly TRBD2 (6 bases). The CDR3 is made up of 14 amino acids. V was clipped by 1 base and J by 8 bases, with 12 bases between them. The germline V gene has CDR1 LNHDA and CDR2 SQIVND (reference sequence).

The chain couples TRBV7-2 to TRBJ2-7; the D gene is possibly TRBD2 (6 bases). Per germline, CDR1 SGHTA and CDR2 FQGNSA. CDR3 length: 14 amino acids. The V gene lost 5 bases and the J gene lost 2 bases, with 13 bases spanning the gap. The CDR3 DNA follows: TGTGCCAGCAGCGCAGTAGGAGGGGCCTACGAGCAGTACTTC. Amino acids: CASSAVGGAYEQYF.

This chain uses TRBV21-1 with TRBJ1-1. TRBV21-1 is deemed a pseudogene. The CDR3 is made up of 15 amino acids. The CDR3 DNA is TGTGCCAGCAGAGAGGTAGGAGTCGGCGACACTGAAGCTTTCTTT. Its translation: CASREVGVGDTEAFF.

The genes are TRBV2 and TRBJ2-3; 13 nucleotides line up with TRBD2. The CDR3 spans 14 residues. Trimming removed 8 bases from V and 6 bases from J; junction bases left unmatched: 5. Per the germline V gene, CDR1 is SNHLY and CDR2 is FYNNEI. In DNA form, the CDR3 reads TGTGCCAGCCAAGGGACTAGCGGGACTGATACGCAGTATTTT. Amino acids: CASQGTSGTDTQYF.

The rearrangement links TRBV28 to TRBJ1-2, with D uncertain. This CDR3 comprises 15 residues. Trimming removed 2 bases from V and 9 bases from J, with 19 bases in between. Looked up from germline, CDR1 is MDHEN and CDR2 is SYDVKM. CDR3 sequence (DNA): TGTGCCAGCAGTTTAGTTGGCAGTGGCACAATTCGCTACACCTTC. Translated: CASSLVGSGTIRYTF.

The CDR3 DNA sequence: TGTGCCAGCTCACAAACCGCAGGGGGCGTCGTCCCCACTGAAGCTTTCTTT. This gives the protein CASSQTAGGVVPTEAFF. The chain recombines TRBV18 with TRBJ1-1, with 8 bases matching TRBD1. V trimming: 4 bases; J trimming: 4 bases; junction bases outside the gene matches: 14. This CDR3 has 17 residues. Germline CDR1 and CDR2: KGHSH and LQKENI.

V is TRBV27 and J is TRBJ2-7, with a possible D match to TRBD1 (6 bases). Germline V CDR1 and CDR2: MNHEY, SMNVEV (reference sequence). The V and J ends lost 2 bases and 5 bases respectively, with 10 bases between them. This CDR3 contains 13 residues. CDR3 region: CASSLRRGNEQYF. CDR3 in DNA: TGTGCCAGCAGTTTACGCAGGGGTAACGAGCAGTACTTC.

The rearrangement links TRBV9 to TRBJ2-3; TRBD1 is a possible D gene (5 bases). V lost 0 bases to trimming and J lost 5 bases, with 19 bases between them. CDR3 size: 17 residues. CDR1 is SGDLS and CDR2 is YYNGEE in the germline V gene. The CDR3 sequence is CASSVGRQGSIRDTQYF. The CDR3, as DNA: TGTGCCAGCAGCGTAGGTAGGCAGGGTAGTATAAGAGATACGCAGTATTTT.

V and J are TRBV19 and TRBJ2-2; weak D call: TRBD1 (5 bases). This CDR3 comprises 14 residues. Germline CDR1 LNHDA, CDR2 SQIVND (reference sequence). Trimming removed 5 bases from V and 3 bases from J, with 10 bases in between. The CDR3 sequence: CASSGQGYTGELFF. Here the CDR3 DNA reads TGTGCCAGTAGTGGTCAGGGATACACCGGGGAGCTGTTTTTT.

V usage is TRBV19 and J usage is TRBJ1-4; D is undetermined. V was shortened by 5 bases and J by 0 bases, with 13 bases between the two germline ends. Germline CDR1 reads LNHDA; CDR2 reads SQIVND (reference sequence). The CDR3 spans 16 residues. As DNA, the CDR3 is TGTGCCAGTAGTTATGTCTATAGTGCAACTAATGAAAAACTGTTTTTT. Its translation is CASSYVYSATNEKLFF.

The V call is TRBV28, the J call TRBJ2-1; 10 nucleotides match TRBD2. The CDR3 sequence is 16 residues long. Germline assignment: CDR1 MDHEN and CDR2 SYDVKM. J gave up 3 bases and V 4 bases, and 6 bases lay outside the gene matches. This CDR3 reads CASSSGLAAGYNEQFF. In DNA, the CDR3 is TGTGCCAGCAGTTCCGGACTAGCGGCAGGCTACAATGAGCAGTTCTTC.

V is TRBV5-6 and J is TRBJ1-1, with a possible D match to TRBD1 (5 bases). CDR1 and CDR2 from the germline V gene are SGHDT and YYEEEE. This CDR3 has 12 residues. The ends were cut back, 5 bases at V and 3 bases at J, with 8 bases in the middle. The CDR3 nucleotides are TGTGCCAGCAGGGGGCCATACACTGAAGCTTTCTTT. Amino acid sequence: CASRGPYTEAFF.

V and J are TRBV4-3 and TRBJ2-1; 8 positions match TRBD2. J gave up 4 bases and V 0 bases, and 8 bases lay outside the gene matches. CDR1 is LGHNA, CDR2 YSLEER, per germline. The CDR3 is 17 residues long. For the CDR3, the DNA is TGCGCCAGCAGCCAAGATTCCGGCGGGAGGACGTACAATGAGCAGTTCTTC. This sequence encodes CASSQDSGGRTYNEQFF.